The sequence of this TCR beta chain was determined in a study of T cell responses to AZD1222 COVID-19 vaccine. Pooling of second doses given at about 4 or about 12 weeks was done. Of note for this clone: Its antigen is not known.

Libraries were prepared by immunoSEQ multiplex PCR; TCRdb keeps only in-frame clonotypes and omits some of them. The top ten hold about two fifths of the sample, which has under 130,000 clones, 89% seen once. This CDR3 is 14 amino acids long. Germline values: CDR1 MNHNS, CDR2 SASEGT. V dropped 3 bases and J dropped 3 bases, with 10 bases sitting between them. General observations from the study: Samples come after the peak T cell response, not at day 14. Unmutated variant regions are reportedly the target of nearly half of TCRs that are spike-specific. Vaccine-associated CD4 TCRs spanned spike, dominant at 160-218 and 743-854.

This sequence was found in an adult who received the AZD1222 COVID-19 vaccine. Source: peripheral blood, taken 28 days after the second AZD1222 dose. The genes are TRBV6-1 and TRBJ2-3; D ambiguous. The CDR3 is CASSDGLGTDTQYF. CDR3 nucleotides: TGTGCCAGCAGTGATGGTCTGGGGACAGATACGCAGTATTTT.